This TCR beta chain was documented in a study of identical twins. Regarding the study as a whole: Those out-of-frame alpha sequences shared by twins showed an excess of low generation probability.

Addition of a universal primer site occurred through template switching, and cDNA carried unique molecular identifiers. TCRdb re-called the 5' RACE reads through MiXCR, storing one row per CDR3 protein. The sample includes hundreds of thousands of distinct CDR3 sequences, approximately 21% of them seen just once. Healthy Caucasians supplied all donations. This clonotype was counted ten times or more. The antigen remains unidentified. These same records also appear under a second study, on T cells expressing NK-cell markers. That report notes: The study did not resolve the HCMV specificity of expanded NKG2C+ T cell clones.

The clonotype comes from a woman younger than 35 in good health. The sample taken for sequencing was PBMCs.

CDR3 residues: CASSWRAGGDTEAFF. The CDR3 DNA reads as TGTGCCAGCAGCTGGCGGGCAGGGGGTGACACTGAAGCTTTCTTT. The chain links TRBV7-2 to TRBJ1-1, with 7 bases matching TRBD1. Germline V gives CDR1 SGHTA, CDR2 FQGNSA. This CDR3 is built from 15 residues. V lost 4 bases and J lost 3; bases outside the gene matches: 8.